This paragraph covers one TCR beta chain sequence. The PCR used 60 Vbeta and 13 Jbeta primers. The table came from immunoSEQ multiplex PCR; TCRdb's copy has only in-frame clones and leaves some out. The sample holds nearly 110,000 clones, around 80% seen once. It was healthy bone marrow donors who served as donors. This sample was included in a study of cytomegalovirus exposure and HLA in healthy donors. The V and J ends lost 2 bases and 11 bases, in that order; junction bases with no gene match: 3. CDR1 is SGHTA and CDR2 is FQGNSA in the germline V gene. This CDR3 is 14 amino acids long. Sequences were obtained from PBMCs. The genes are TRBV7-2 and TRBJ2-1; 13 bases are shared with TRBD2. This clonotype was sampled from a man aged 35 to 55 in good health and CMV-seronegative. Here the CDR3 DNA reads TGTGCCAGCAGCTTACGGACTAGCGGGGGCCAGCAGTTCTTC. Amino acids: CASSLRTSGGQQFF.